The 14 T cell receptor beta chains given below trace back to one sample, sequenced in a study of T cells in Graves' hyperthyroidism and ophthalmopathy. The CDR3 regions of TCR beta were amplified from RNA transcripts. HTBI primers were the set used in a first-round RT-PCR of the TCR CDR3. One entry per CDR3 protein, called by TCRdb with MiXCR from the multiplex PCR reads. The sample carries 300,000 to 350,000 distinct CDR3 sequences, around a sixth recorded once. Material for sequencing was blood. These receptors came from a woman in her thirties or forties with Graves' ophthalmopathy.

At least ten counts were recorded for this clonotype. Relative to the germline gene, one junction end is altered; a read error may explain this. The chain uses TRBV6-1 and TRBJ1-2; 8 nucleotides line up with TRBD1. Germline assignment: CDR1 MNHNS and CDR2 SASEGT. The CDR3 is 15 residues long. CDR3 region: CASTNGVTGVSGYSF. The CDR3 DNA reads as TGTGCCAGCACAAACGGAGTGACAGGGGTTAGCGGCTACAGCTTC.

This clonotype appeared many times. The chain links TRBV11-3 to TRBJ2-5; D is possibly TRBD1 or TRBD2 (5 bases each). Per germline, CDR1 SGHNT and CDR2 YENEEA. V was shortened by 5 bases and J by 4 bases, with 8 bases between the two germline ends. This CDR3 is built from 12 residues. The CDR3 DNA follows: TGTGCCAGCAGCCGGGACCCAGAGACCCAGTACTTC. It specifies CASSRDPETQYF.

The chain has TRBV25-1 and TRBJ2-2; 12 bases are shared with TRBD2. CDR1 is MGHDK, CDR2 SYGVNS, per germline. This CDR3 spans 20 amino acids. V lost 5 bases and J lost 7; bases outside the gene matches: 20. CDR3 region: CASSPAARFLAGGVGGELFF. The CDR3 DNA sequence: TGTGCCAGCAGTCCGGCCGCAAGGTTTCTAGCGGGGGGGGTCGGCGGGGAGCTGTTTTTT. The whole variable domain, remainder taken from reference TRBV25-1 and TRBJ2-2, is EADIYQTPRYLVIGTGKKITLECSQTMGHDKMYWYQQDPGMELHLIHYSYGVNSTEKGDLSSESTVSRIRTEHFPLTLESARPSHTSQYLCASSPAARFLAGGVGGELFFGEGSRLTVL.

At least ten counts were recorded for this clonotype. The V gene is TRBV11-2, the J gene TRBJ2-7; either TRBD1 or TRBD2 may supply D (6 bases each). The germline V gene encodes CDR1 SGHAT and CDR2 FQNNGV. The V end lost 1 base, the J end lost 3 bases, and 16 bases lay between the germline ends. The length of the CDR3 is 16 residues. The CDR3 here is CASSLVLRGRIYEQYF. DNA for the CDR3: TGTGCCAGCAGCTTAGTCTTGAGGGGGAGGATCTACGAGCAGTACTTC.

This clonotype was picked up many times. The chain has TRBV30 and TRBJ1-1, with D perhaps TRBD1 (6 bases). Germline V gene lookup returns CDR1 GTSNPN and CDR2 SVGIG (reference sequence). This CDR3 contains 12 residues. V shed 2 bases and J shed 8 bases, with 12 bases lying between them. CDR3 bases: TGTGCCTGGAGTCTAAGGGGGGAAGAAGCTTTCTTT. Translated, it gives CAWSLRGEEAFF.

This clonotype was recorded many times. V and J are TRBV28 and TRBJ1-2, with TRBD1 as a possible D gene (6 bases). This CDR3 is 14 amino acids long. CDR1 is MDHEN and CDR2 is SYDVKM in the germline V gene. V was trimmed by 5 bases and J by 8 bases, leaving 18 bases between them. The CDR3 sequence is CASSPATYRAGYTF. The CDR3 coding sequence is TGTGCCAGCAGTCCTGCCACATACAGGGCAGGCTACACCTTC.

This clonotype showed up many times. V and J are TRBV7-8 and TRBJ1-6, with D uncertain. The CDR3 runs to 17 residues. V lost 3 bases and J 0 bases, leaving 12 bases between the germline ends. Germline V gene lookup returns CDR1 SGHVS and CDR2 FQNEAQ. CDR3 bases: TGTGCCAGCAGCTTTGGCTTACAAAGCTCCTATAATTCACCCCTCCACTTT. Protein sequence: CASSFGLQSSYNSPLHF.

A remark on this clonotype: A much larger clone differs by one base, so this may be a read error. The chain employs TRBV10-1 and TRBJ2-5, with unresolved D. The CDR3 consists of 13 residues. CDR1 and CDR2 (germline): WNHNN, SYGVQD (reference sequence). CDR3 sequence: CASSTTRQETLYF. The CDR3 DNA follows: TGCGCCAGCAGTACAACACGCCAAGAGACCCTGTACTTC.

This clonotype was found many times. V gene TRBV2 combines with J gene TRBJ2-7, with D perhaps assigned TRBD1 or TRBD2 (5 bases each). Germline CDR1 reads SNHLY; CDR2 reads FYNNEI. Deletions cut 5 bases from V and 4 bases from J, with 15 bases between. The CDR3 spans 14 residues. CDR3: CASSRSGWGYEQYF. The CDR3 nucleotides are TGTGCCAGCAGTCGGAGCGGATGGGGGTACGAGCAGTACTTC.

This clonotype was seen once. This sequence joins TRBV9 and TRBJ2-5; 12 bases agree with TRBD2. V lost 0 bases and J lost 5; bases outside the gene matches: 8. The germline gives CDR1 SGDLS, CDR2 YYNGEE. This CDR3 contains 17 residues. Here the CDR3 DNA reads TGTGCCAGCAGCGTAGGGGCACTAGCGGGAGGAACGGAGACCCAGTACTTC. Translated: CASSVGALAGGTETQYF.

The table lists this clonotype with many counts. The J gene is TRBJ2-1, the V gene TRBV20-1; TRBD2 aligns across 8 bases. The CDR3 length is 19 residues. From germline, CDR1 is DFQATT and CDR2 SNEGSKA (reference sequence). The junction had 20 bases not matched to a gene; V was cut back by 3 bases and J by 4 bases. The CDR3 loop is CSARASGSGTLTDYNEQFF. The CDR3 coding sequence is TGCAGTGCTAGGGCCTCAGGTAGCGGGACCCTCACCGATTACAATGAGCAGTTCTTC.

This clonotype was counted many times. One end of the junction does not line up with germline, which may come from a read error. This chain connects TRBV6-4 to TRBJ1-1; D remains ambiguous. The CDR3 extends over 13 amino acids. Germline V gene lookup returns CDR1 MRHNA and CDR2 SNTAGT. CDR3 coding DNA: TGTGCCGGCAGTTACGCCAGGACGGACGAAGCTTTCTTT. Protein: CAGSYARTDEAFF.

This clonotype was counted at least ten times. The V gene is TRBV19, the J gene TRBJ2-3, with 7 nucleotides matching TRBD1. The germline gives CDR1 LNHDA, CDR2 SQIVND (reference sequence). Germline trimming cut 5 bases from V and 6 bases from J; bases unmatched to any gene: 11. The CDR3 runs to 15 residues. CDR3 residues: CASSLGQLQGDTQYF. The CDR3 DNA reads TGTGCCAGTAGTTTAGGACAGCTACAGGGGGATACGCAGTATTTT.

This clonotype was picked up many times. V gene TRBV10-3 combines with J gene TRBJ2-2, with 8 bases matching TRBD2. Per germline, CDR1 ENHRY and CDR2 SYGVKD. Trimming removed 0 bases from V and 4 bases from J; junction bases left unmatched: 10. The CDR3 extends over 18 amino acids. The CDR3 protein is CAISESPPVAGTTGELFF. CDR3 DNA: TGTGCCATCAGTGAGTCGCCTCCAGTAGCGGGAACCACCGGGGAGCTGTTTTTT.